This paragraph covers one T cell receptor beta chain sequence. Its antigen is currently unknown. The CDR3 length is 16 residues. V lost 3 bases to trimming and J lost 0 bases, with 16 bases between them. Germline V gene sequence: CDR1 SGHRS, CDR2 YFSETQ. The data originate from a study of circulating and synovial CD4+ cells in juvenile arthritis. The study, taken as a whole, reports: Overlap with synovium rose as more T cells were sequenced. These blood cells shared more CDR3 sequences with synovium than bulk blood. Some such blood samples were as oligoclonal as synovium.

Using immunoSEQ multiplex PCR, the repertoire was profiled, and TCRdb retains in-frame clones only, with some absent. The data show tens of thousands of clones, 85% to 95% seen once. The sequencing sample was made of CD4+ T cells from blood. The chain employs TRBV5-1 and TRBJ2-7, with D unresolved. The sequence was collected from a human donor with juvenile idiopathic arthritis. The CDR3 DNA sequence: TGCGCCAGCAGCTCGAGTGCCCGACTTTCCTCCTACGAGCAGTACTTC. Its protein is CASSSSARLSSYEQYF.